This T cell receptor beta chain was recovered during a study of blood T cell repertoires in COVID-19. From germline, CDR1 is ENHRY and CDR2 SYGVKD. V dropped 8 bases and J dropped 4; count of bases not matched to a gene: 12. CDR3 length equals 15 residues. Profiled with immunoSEQ multiplex PCR; TCRdb holds only in-frame clones, not every one. The sample has about 68,000 clones, 60% to 80% seen once. The chain employs TRBV10-3 and TRBJ1-1; 8 bases match TRBD1. The sample comprised peripheral blood. This receptor was obtained from a human donor in a cohort sampled during active COVID-19. The CDR3, as DNA: TGTGCCATCGGGGCTGGGGACAGGCTAACCACTGAAGCTTTCTTT. Translated: CAIGAGDRLTTEAFF.